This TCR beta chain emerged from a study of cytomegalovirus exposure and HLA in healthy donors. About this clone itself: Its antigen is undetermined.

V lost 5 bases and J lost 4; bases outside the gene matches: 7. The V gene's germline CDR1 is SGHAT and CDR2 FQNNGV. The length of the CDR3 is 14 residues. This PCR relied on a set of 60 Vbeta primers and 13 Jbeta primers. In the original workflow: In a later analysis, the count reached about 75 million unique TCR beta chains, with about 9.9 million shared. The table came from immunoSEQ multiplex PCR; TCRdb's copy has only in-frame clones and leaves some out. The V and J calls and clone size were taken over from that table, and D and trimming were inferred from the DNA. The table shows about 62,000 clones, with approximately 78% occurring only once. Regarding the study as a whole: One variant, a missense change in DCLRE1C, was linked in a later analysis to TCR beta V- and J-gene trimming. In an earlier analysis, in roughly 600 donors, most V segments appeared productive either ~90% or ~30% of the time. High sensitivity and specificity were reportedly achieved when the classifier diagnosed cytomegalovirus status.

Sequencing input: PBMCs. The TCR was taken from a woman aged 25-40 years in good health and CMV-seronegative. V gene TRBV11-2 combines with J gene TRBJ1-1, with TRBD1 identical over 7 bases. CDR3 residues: CASSLNRGPTEAFF. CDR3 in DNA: TGTGCCAGCAGCCTTAACAGGGGACCCACTGAAGCTTTCTTT.